Below are 16 T cell receptor beta chains sequenced from a single sample in a study. One entry per CDR3 protein results from TCRdb running MiXCR on the RT-PCR reads. The table shows hundreds of thousands of distinct CDR3 sequences, with 14% occurring only once. Sequencing was carried out using memory CD4+ T cells from blood. Source of these receptors: a female donor in good health, serving as a healthy control.

The chain joins TRBV6-5 to TRBJ1-1; D gene uncertain. The length of the CDR3 is 14 residues. Between the trimmed V and J ends, which lost 2 bases and 1 base, there was a span of 8 bases. The germline V gene has CDR1 MNHEY and CDR2 SVGAGI. The CDR3 loop reads CASSYARQNTEAFF. CDR3 nucleotide sequence: TGTGCCAGCAGTTACGCCCGACAGAACACTGAAGCTTTCTTT.

This clonotype came up many times. At one boundary the junction diverges from the germline segment, which might be a read error. CDR3 sequence reads: CASSLGLEETQYF. DNA for the CDR3: TGTGCCAGCAGCTTGGGACTAGAAGAGACCCAGTACTTC. The chain employs TRBV5-1 and TRBJ2-5; TRBD2 matches 8 bases. The CDR3 contains 13 residues. Germline loops: CDR1 SGHRS, CDR2 YFSETQ.

The table lists this clonotype with a few counts. This rearrangement joins TRBV5-6 to TRBJ2-3; D is perhaps TRBD2 (5 bases). Germline CDR1 SGHDT, CDR2 YYEEEE. The CDR3 runs to 16 residues. Trimming cost V 4 bases and J 0 bases, with 15 bases left between them. The CDR3 here is CASSPRVVFSTDTQYF. Here the CDR3 DNA reads TGTGCCAGCAGCCCGAGGGTCGTCTTTAGCACAGATACGCAGTATTTT.

This chain joins TRBV7-2 and TRBJ2-7; D assignment may be TRBD1 or TRBD2 (5 bases each). Germline values: CDR1 SGHTA, CDR2 FQGNSA. Trimming pared 2 bases from V and 12 bases from J, leaving 11 bases between. This CDR3 contains 11 residues. The CDR3 DNA sequence: TGTGCCAGCAGCTTATTCGGGGCTACGTACTTC. This gives the protein CASSLFGATYF.

This clonotype was seen many times. The gene calls are TRBV24-1 and TRBJ2-3; D is possibly TRBD2 (5 bases). Germline CDR1 KGHDR, CDR2 SFDVKD. The CDR3 consists of 18 residues. V shed 0 bases and J shed 2 bases, with 17 bases lying between them. The CDR3 DNA sequence: TGTGCCACCAGTGATTTGGCCCCAGCGGACCATACCACAGATACGCAGTATTTT. It encodes CATSDLAPADHTTDTQYF.

The table lists this clonotype with a few counts. V and J are TRBV7-2 and TRBJ1-3; D is perhaps TRBD1 (5 bases). Germline V gives CDR1 SGHTA, CDR2 FQGNSA. V lost 7 bases and J 0 bases, leaving 13 bases between the germline ends. The CDR3 totals 15 residues. CDR3 sequence: CASTPGGVSGNTIYF. CDR3 DNA: TGTGCCAGCACCCCGGGGGGAGTCTCTGGAAACACCATATATTTT.

This clonotype was found a few times. The chain uses TRBV3-1 and TRBJ1-3; 8 bases match TRBD1. From germline, CDR1 is LGHDT and CDR2 YNNKEL (reference sequence). This CDR3 spans 15 amino acids. Unmatched junction bases numbered 5, after V lost 1 base and J lost 6 bases. The CDR3 nucleotides read TGTGCCAGCAGCCAAGGTGTGCAGGGGGCAAACACCATATATTTT. It is translated as CASSQGVQGANTIYF.

This clonotype has more than one count but fewer than ten. V usage is TRBV20-1 and J usage is TRBJ2-2, with TRBD2 as a possible D gene (5 bases). Germline loops: CDR1 DFQATT, CDR2 SNEGSKA (reference sequence). V was trimmed by 3 bases and J by 1 base, leaving 6 bases between them. The CDR3 consists of 13 residues. The CDR3 nucleotides are TGCAGTGCTAGTCGGGAGAACACCGGGGAGCTGTTTTTT. This translates into CSASRENTGELFF.

This clonotype was detected many times. J is TRBJ1-2 and V is TRBV12-3 or TRBV12-4; 7 nucleotides match TRBD1. The CDR3 sequence is 14 residues long. The J segment lost 4 bases and the V segment lost 5 bases, leaving 7 bases of the junction unmatched. The CDR3 sequence: CASSLPGTAYGYTF. CDR3 DNA: TGTGCCAGCAGTCTTCCGGGGACAGCCTATGGCTACACCTTC.

This clonotype showed up just a few times. The chain combines TRBV4-2 with TRBJ1-6; 8 bases align to TRBD1. The CDR3 consists of 18 residues. V was clipped by 0 bases and J by 7 bases; unmatched bases: 11. Germline CDR1 reads LGHNA; CDR2 reads YNFKEQ. CDR3 loop: CASSQESPGQGLNSPLHF. In DNA form, the CDR3 reads TGTGCCAGCAGCCAAGAGTCACCCGGACAGGGCCTGAATTCACCCCTCCACTTT.

This clonotype was recorded at least ten times. This chain joins TRBV7-2 and TRBJ2-3, with TRBD2 identical over 8 bases. The CDR3 is 15 residues long. V gave up 6 bases and J gave up 2 bases; unmatched junction bases: 7. Germline V CDR1 and CDR2: SGHTA, FQGNSA. The CDR3: CASRRGGQVTDTQYF. CDR3 sequence (DNA): TGTGCCAGCAGACGGGGGGGCCAAGTCACAGATACGCAGTATTTT.

This chain's CDR3 is CASSLQRIYGYTF. In DNA, the CDR3 is TGTGCCAGCAGTTTACAACGGATCTATGGCTACACCTTC. This chain joins TRBV28 and TRBJ1-2; D uncertain. The CDR3 covers 13 residues. CDR1 is MDHEN and CDR2 is SYDVKM in the germline V gene. V lost 2 bases and J lost 4, with 8 bases in between.

This clonotype was detected a few times. V is TRBV6-2 or TRBV6-3 and J is TRBJ2-1; D unclear. The CDR3 length is 15 residues. Germline CDR1 reads MNHEY; CDR2 reads SVGEGT. V was cut by 7 bases and J by 0 bases, with 13 bases left in between. The CDR3 is CASIDGQSSYNEQFF. The CDR3 DNA sequence: TGTGCCAGCATAGACGGCCAGAGCTCCTACAATGAGCAGTTCTTC.

The rearrangement joins TRBV7-9 to TRBJ2-5; 7 bases are shared with TRBD2. Germline assignment: CDR1 SEHNR and CDR2 FQNEAQ (reference sequence). The trim removed 5 bases at V and 4 bases at J, leaving 10 bases unmatched. The CDR3 runs 15 residues. Written as DNA, the CDR3 is TGTGCCAGCAGCGTCCGGGGGGACTCTTCAGAGACCCAGTACTTC. Translating it yields CASSVRGDSSETQYF.

The chain recombines TRBV6-1 with TRBJ2-7, with 12 bases lining up with TRBD2. The ends lost 5 bases at V and 1 base at J; junction bases unmatched: 9. Germline loops: CDR1 MNHNS, CDR2 SASEGT. This CDR3 has 17 amino acids. CDR3 in DNA: TGTGCCAGCAGTTCCCTAGCGGGAGGGCCCTGGTCCTACGAGCAGTACTTC. It specifies CASSSLAGGPWSYEQYF.

There are a few counts of this clonotype. The V call is TRBV11-2, the J call TRBJ2-7; D is uncertain. V lost 2 bases, J lost 0 bases, and 8 bases lay in between. Germline CDR1 is SGHAT and CDR2 is FQNNGV. The CDR3 loop spans 14 amino acids. The CDR3 protein is CASSLSRTSYEQYF. The CDR3 region has the DNA TGTGCCAGCAGCTTAAGCAGGACCTCCTACGAGCAGTACTTC. The whole variable domain, filled in from reference TRBV11-2 and TRBJ2-7, reads EAGVAQSPRYKIIEKRQSVAFWCNPISGHATLYWYQQILGQGPKLLIQFQNNGVVDDSQLPKDRFSAERLKGVDSTLKIQPAKLEDSAVYLCASSLSRTSYEQYFGPGTRLTVT.